Reported below is one T cell receptor (beta chain). Original data processing: Using reference gene primer amplification, nucleated cell counts were estimated. The data were produced by immunoSEQ multiplex PCR, yet TCRdb's version contains in-frame clones alone and is incomplete. The V and J calls and clone size are taken from that table; D and trimming were inferred from the DNA. Altogether over 45,000 clones are present, around nine tenths being singletons, with the ten largest covering about 8.5%. Germline V gene lookup returns CDR1 SGHRS and CDR2 YFSETQ. The CDR3 runs 14 residues. V was cut by 0 bases and J by 3 bases, with 6 bases left in between. This entry comes from a study of blood T cell repertoires in COVID-19. Overall study context: Collection of acute and convalescent COVID-19 samples took place in the United States, Italy and Spain.

V is TRBV5-1 and J is TRBJ2-2; no clear D gene. Sequencing used peripheral blood. The sequence derives from a man in his sixties with active COVID-19. The CDR3 loop is CASSLGDYTGELFF. The CDR3 region has the DNA TGCGCCAGCAGCTTGGGAGATTACACCGGGGAGCTGTTTTTT.